What follows describes a single T cell receptor beta chain. These data originate in a study of blood T cell repertoires in COVID-19. V lost 6 bases, J lost 2 bases, and 9 bases stayed unmatched. This CDR3 has 15 residues. The germline CDR1 and CDR2 sequences are MNHEY and SVGEGT. Only in-frame clones appear in the TCRdb table, and some are missing; sequencing was by immunoSEQ multiplex PCR. Among around 200,000 clones listed, roughly 90% were seen once. The specimen sequenced was peripheral blood. This chain connects TRBV6-2 or TRBV6-3 to TRBJ2-5; 7 bases agree with TRBD2. This TCR was sampled from a man aged 45-65 years with acute or convalescent COVID-19. The CDR3 sequence: CASSILVGGQETQYF. CDR3 DNA: TGTGCCAGCAGCATCCTAGTGGGGGGGCAAGAGACCCAGTACTTC.